The rows below give T cell receptor beta chains drawn from one sample of a study of OX40 agonist ivuxolimab in advanced cancers. Assay: immunoSEQ multiplex PCR; the TCRdb copy retains only in-frame clones and omits some. The sample records tens of thousands of clones, around four fifths being singletons. The sequencing used CD4+ or CD8+ T cells sorted from blood, collected in a trial of the OX40 agonist ivuxolimab. The receptors come from an adult with an advanced solid tumor such as melanoma, head and neck, liver or kidney cancer. CDR3s leave out the opening cysteine and the closing phenylalanine or tryptophan.

14	TRBJ2-1	TRBV4-1	ASSQDRSSGTNEQF
12	TRBJ2-7	TRBV4-2	ASSPLQGPDEQY
11	TRBJ2-7	TRBV5-6	ASSLWARDTQY
13	TRBJ2-3	TRBV4-3	ASSLAGTSGDTQY
15	TRBJ1-3	TRBV5-5	ASSLTSGTPLWNTIY
12	TRBJ1-1	TRBV2	ASSERAGDTEAF
13	TRBJ1-2	TRBV19	ASSIGGTGNYGYT
11	TRBJ1-2	TRBV6-1	ASSDLQGYGYT
12	TRBJ1-5	TRBV5-8	ASSSGTTGQPQH
11	TRBJ2-5	TRBV18	ASSTVGRETQY
15	TRBJ2-7	TRBV13	ASSPTLWRAKSYEQY
13	TRBJ2-3	TRBV5-4	ASSSLLAGFGTQY
11	TRBJ1-4	TRBV29-1	SGMTGGNEKLF
11	TRBJ2-1	TRBV19	ASRGTGRNEQF
14	TRBJ2-2	TRBV5-6	ASSPRETPDTGELF
11	TRBJ1-1	TRBV6-5	ASSEQGYTEAF
11	TRBJ2-7	TRBV27	ASSRDRSYEQY
12	TRBJ1-1	TRBV19	ASSGARANTEAF
14	TRBJ1-6	TRBV14	ASSQGSGPYNSPLH
12	TRBJ2-2	TRBV27	ASRRDRGTGELF
11	TRBJ2-3	TRBV7-9	ASSLVGTDTQY
15	TRBJ2-6	TRBV5-1	ASSTRDSTSGANVLT
12	TRBJ2-5	TRBV5-1	ASSWGGLEETQY
10	TRBJ2-7	TRBV7-2	ASSPSSYEQY
13	TRBJ2-5	TRBV7-9	ASSRRLAAQETQY
13	TRBJ2-3	TRBV11-1	ASSDSGASTDTQY
13	TRBJ1-1	TRBV7-2	ASSPQGGANTEAF
10	TRBJ2-5	TRBV28	ASTSAWETQY
12	TRBJ1-6	TRBV11-2	ASREQGVSSPLH
13	TRBJ1-5	TRBV6-5	ASSYSGGDNQPQH
14	TRBJ1-1	TRBV7-2	ASSLLPLGLNTEAF
15	TRBJ2-7	TRBV6-1	ASSESLLSGLWDEQY
10	TRBJ1-5	TRBV27	ASSLTGQPQH
11	TRBJ1-5	TRBV7-2	ASSPQGYQPQH
13	TRBJ2-1	TRBV5-1	ASSFRAVSGNEQF
11	TRBJ2-5	TRBV7-8	ASSFAGEETQY
13	TRBJ2-2	TRBV9	ASGGTLANTGELF
13	TRBJ2-7	TRBV7-6	ASSEGLAGSYEQY
13	TRBJ2-7	TRBV6-5	ASSFTGEGSYEQY
14	TRBJ2-3	TRBV7-3	ASSQLAGITTDTQY
11	TRBJ2-7	TRBV6-1	ASSRDLSYEQY
9	TRBJ2-1	TRBV11-2	ASSLSHEQF
13	TRBJ1-5	TRBV6-6	ASRERPGGNQPQH
13	TRBJ2-3	TRBV7-2	ASSSETSPGRIQY
11	TRBJ2-7	TRBV6-1	ASQDRGRREQY
16	TRBJ2-5	TRBV4-1	ASSQGLHGPFSQETQY
14	TRBJ2-1	TRBV6-1	ASSEAGRGSYNEQF
11	TRBJ2-7	TRBV30	AWTRDRPYEQY
13	TRBJ2-1	TRBV9	ASSVEGVAYNEQF
12	TRBJ2-4	TRBV10-3	AISLQIAKNIQY
11	TRBJ1-2	TRBV19	ATLPGGAYGYT
11	TRBJ1-1	TRBV6-1	ASSEVGRTEAF
13	TRBJ1-6	TRBV6-6	ASTWGGLDNSPLH
13	TRBJ2-5	TRBV7-2	ASSSGTGYQETQY
15	TRBJ1-1	TRBV6-1	ASSEAPGWGINTEAF
11	TRBJ2-5	TRBV6-5	ASSYSYQETQY
12	TRBJ1-5	TRBV7-2	ASSLGQVNQPQH
13	TRBJ2-2	TRBV11-1	ASSLTGVYTGELF
10	TRBJ1-6	TRBV5-8	ASSLSNSPLH